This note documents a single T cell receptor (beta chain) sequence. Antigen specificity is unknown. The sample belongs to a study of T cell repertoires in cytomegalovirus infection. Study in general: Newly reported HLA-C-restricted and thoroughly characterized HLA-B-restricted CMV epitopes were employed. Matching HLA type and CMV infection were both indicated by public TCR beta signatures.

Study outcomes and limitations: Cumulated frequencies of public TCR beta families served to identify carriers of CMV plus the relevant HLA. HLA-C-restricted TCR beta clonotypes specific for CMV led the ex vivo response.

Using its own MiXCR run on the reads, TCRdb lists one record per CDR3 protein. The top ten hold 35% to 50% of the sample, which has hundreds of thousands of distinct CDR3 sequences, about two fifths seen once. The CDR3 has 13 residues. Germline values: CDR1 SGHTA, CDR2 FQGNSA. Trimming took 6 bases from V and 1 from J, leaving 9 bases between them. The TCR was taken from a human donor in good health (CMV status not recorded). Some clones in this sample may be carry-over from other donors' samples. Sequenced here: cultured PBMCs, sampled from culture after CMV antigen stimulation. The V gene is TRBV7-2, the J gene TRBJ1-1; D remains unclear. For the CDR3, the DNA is TGTGCCAGCAGTTCAAACCCGAACACTGAAGCTTTCTTT. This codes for CASSSNPNTEAFF. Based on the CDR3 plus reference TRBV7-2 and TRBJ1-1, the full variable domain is GAGVSQSPSNKVTEKGKDVELRCDPISGHTALYWYRQSLGQGLEFLIYFQGNSAPDKSGLPSDRFSAERTGGSVSTLTIQRTQQEDSAVYLCASSSNPNTEAFFGQGTRLTVV.